A single sample is the source of the 22 T cell receptor beta chains below, sequenced in a study of T cell responses to AZD1222 COVID-19 vaccine. The protocol was immunoSEQ multiplex PCR, while the TCRdb copy is restricted to in-frame clones and leaves out a portion. The repertoire consists of over 150,000 clones, with 85% to 95% occurring once and the leading ten covering 1.5% to 2%. The starting material was peripheral blood, obtained 28 days after the second AZD1222 dose. These receptor sequences come from an adult who received the AZD1222 COVID-19 vaccine.

The V gene is TRBV7-2, the J gene TRBJ1-4; 10 bases agree with TRBD1. Germline CDR1 SGHTA, CDR2 FQGNSA. This CDR3 contains 14 residues. The V and J ends lost 4 bases and 7 bases, in that order; junction bases with no gene match: 3. CDR3 nucleotides: TGTGCCAGCAGCTACCGGGACAGGGGTGAAAAACTGTTTTTT. As protein: CASSYRDRGEKLFF.

The chain joins TRBV7-9 to TRBJ2-1; D is unclear. V lost 4 bases to trimming and J lost 5 bases, with 0 bases between them. This CDR3 region has 10 residues. Germline-derived CDR1 and CDR2 are SEHNR and FQNEAQ (reference sequence). CDR3 nucleotides: TGTGCCAGCAGCTACAATGAGCAGTTCTTC. Translating gives CASSYNEQFF.

Here the CDR3 DNA reads TGTGCCAGCAGCGCCGATATGGTGGGACTAGGGAACGAGCAGTACTTC. This translates into CASSADMVGLGNEQYF. This chain uses TRBV9 with TRBJ2-7, with 8 bases that match TRBD2. CDR1 SGDLS and CDR2 YYNGEE come from the germline V gene. CDR3 size: 16 residues. V lost 3 bases, J lost 5 bases, and 13 bases stayed unmatched.

The V gene is TRBV7-3, the J gene TRBJ2-3; the match to TRBD2 covers 7 bases. V lost 2 bases, J lost 6 bases, and 5 bases stayed unmatched. Germline V CDR1 and CDR2: SGHTA, FQGTGA. The CDR3 totals 14 residues. CDR3 in amino acids: CASSLAGAKDTQYF. The CDR3 DNA sequence: TGTGCCAGCAGCTTAGCGGGAGCGAAGGATACGCAGTATTTT.

The chain has TRBV29-1 and TRBJ1-1; D unclear. V was trimmed by 7 bases and J by 0 bases, leaving 15 bases between them. The germline CDR1 and CDR2 sequences are SQVTM and ANQGSEA. The CDR3 extends over 14 amino acids. This CDR3 reads CSGRVSRLNTEAFF. The CDR3 DNA sequence: TGCAGCGGCCGAGTTTCACGTCTGAACACTGAAGCTTTCTTT.

V and J are TRBV2 and TRBJ2-1; a weak D match, TRBD2 (5 bases). This CDR3 spans 11 amino acids. With 1 base removed from V and 10 bases from J, the gap between germline ends came to 5 bases. Per the germline V gene, CDR1 is SNHLY and CDR2 is FYNNEI. The CDR3 DNA reads TGTGCCAGCAGTGAAGGGAGGGAGCAGTTCTTC. Amino acid sequence: CASSEGREQFF.

This chain uses TRBV5-1 with TRBJ1-5; D uncertain. The germline V gene has CDR1 SGHRS and CDR2 YFSETQ. The CDR3 is 17 residues long. V gave up 0 bases and J gave up 3 bases, with 16 bases separating them. CDR3 sequence (DNA): TGCGCCAGCAGCTTGGCGGGCCTGCTTACCTTCAATCAGCCCCAGCATTTT. It is translated as CASSLAGLLTFNQPQHF.

J is TRBJ1-5 and V is TRBV28; D ambiguous. Trimming removed 11 bases at V and 5 bases at J, with 13 bases between. Germline CDR1 reads MDHEN; CDR2 reads SYDVKM. The CDR3 is made up of 12 amino acids. CDR3: CACKSPHQPQHF. CDR3 in DNA: TGTGCCTGCAAAAGTCCCCATCAGCCCCAGCATTTT.

The V call is TRBV2, the J call TRBJ1-2; 7 nucleotides match TRBD1. V lost 6 bases to trimming and J lost 0 bases; unmatched junction nucleotides: 13. This CDR3 has 17 amino acids. Germline values: CDR1 SNHLY, CDR2 FYNNEI. The DNA for the CDR3 is TGTGCCAGCAGGGTTCAACAGGGGCGCAGGGCTAACTATGGCTACACCTTC. Its protein product is CASRVQQGRRANYGYTF.

The chain carries TRBV6-5 and TRBJ1-2, with 9 bases aligning to TRBD1. The CDR3 has 15 amino acids. J was trimmed by 3 bases and V by 5 bases; bases with no gene match: 7. Germline values: CDR1 MNHEY, CDR2 SVGAGI. The CDR3 here is CASSKRTGVYYGYTF. The DNA of the CDR3 is TGTGCCAGCAGTAAACGGACAGGGGTTTACTATGGCTACACCTTC.

In this sample, this clone turned up once. The CDR3 here is CASSFGVEETQYF. CDR3 in DNA: TGTGCCAGCAGTTTTGGGGTCGAAGAGACCCAGTACTTC. The rearrangement uses TRBV12-3 or TRBV12-4 and TRBJ2-5, with D unclear. The CDR3 has 13 residues. V was pared by 3 bases and J by 3 bases, with 8 bases between.

The chain has TRBV28 and TRBJ1-3; 9 nucleotides align to TRBD1. Germline CDR1 is MDHEN and CDR2 is SYDVKM. This CDR3 comprises 17 residues. V lost 6 bases, J lost 5 bases, and 14 bases stayed unmatched. This chain's CDR3 is CASSTIQTGGTRNTIYF. For the CDR3, the DNA is TGTGCCAGCAGCACAATCCAAACAGGGGGCACAAGAAACACCATATATTTT.

The rearrangement links TRBV5-1 to TRBJ2-3, with 9 bases that match TRBD1. The germline CDR1 and CDR2 sequences are SGHRS and YFSETQ. Losses at the gene ends were 2 bases for V and 4 bases for J; bases not matched to a gene: 2. The CDR3 runs 14 residues. This chain's CDR3 is CASSLGTGPDTQYF. The CDR3 DNA follows: TGCGCCAGCAGCTTAGGGACAGGGCCAGATACGCAGTATTTT.

The rearrangement links TRBV6-5 to TRBJ1-1; D gene ambiguous. CDR1 and CDR2 (germline): MNHEY, SVGAGI. This CDR3 comprises 13 residues. The ends were cut back, 8 bases at V and 0 bases at J, with 10 bases in the middle. The CDR3 DNA sequence: TGTGCCAGCGATGAGTTCATGAACACTGAAGCTTTCTTT. The encoded protein is CASDEFMNTEAFF.

This clone was detected only once. V usage is TRBV2 and J usage is TRBJ1-5, with no clear D. The germline V gene encodes CDR1 SNHLY and CDR2 FYNNEI. Trimming removed 4 bases at V and 2 bases at J, with 12 bases between. This CDR3 is built from 15 residues. DNA of the CDR3: TGTGCCAGCAGTGTCCTCGTAAGGGGCAATCAGCCCCAGCATTTT. It specifies CASSVLVRGNQPQHF.

With regard to this clone: The same CDR3 is also encoded by other DNA sequences in this sample. This rearrangement joins TRBV6-2 or TRBV6-3 to TRBJ2-5; unclear D gene. In germline, CDR1 is MNHEY, CDR2 SVGEGT. This CDR3 region has 12 residues. V lost 4 bases to trimming and J lost 5 bases, with 8 bases between them. This CDR3 is CASSSVRETQYF. The CDR3 nucleotides read TGTGCCAGCAGTTCGGTTCGGGAGACCCAGTACTTC.

In its sample, this clone was seen once. The chain couples TRBV2 to TRBJ2-5, with 8 bases aligning to TRBD2. The V gene end was trimmed by 8 bases and the J gene end by 5 bases; junction bases not matched to a gene: 10. The CDR3 covers 14 residues. In germline, CDR1 is SNHLY, CDR2 FYNNEI. The CDR3 region has the DNA TGTGCCAGCTCGGGTAGCGGGACGTCTGAGACCCAGTACTTC. Amino acids: CASSGSGTSETQYF.

Here the CDR3 DNA reads TGTGCCAGCACCATTAGTGGGGGGGACTATGGCTACACCTTC. It codes for CASTISGGDYGYTF. This sequence joins TRBV9 and TRBJ1-2; the D gene is possibly TRBD1 (5 bases). V was cut by 6 bases and J by 3 bases, with 15 bases left in between. CDR3 length equals 14 residues. Germline CDR1 SGDLS, CDR2 YYNGEE.

The chain joins TRBV7-9 to TRBJ1-3, with a tentative D call TRBD1 (5 bases). The CDR3 covers 13 residues. CDR1 and CDR2 from the germline V gene are SEHNR and FQNEAQ (reference sequence). Trimming took 3 bases from V and 2 from J, leaving 5 bases between them. CDR3 nucleotide sequence: TGTGCCAGCAGCTTGGGGGCTGGAAACACCATATATTTT. It translates to CASSLGAGNTIYF.

The V and J genes are TRBV7-9 and TRBJ2-7; the D is unclear. V dropped 2 bases and J dropped 7 bases, with 9 bases sitting between them. This CDR3 is built from 12 residues. Germline V gene sequence: CDR1 SEHNR, CDR2 FQNEAQ (reference sequence). The CDR3 is CASSLIGWEQYF. As DNA, the CDR3 is TGTGCCAGCAGCTTAATCGGTTGGGAGCAGTACTTC.

The chain couples TRBV6-2 or TRBV6-3 to TRBJ1-4; no reliable D call. The CDR3 runs 19 residues. V lost 6 bases and J lost 6, with 29 bases in between. Germline-derived CDR1 and CDR2 are MNHEY and SVGEGT. The CDR3 sequence is CASSTSGGLNPPHDEKLFF. CDR3 nucleotides: TGTGCCAGCAGCACTTCCGGCGGGCTAAACCCCCCACATGATGAAAAACTGTTTTTT.

CDR3 bases: TGTGCCAGCAGCGCGGGCCGCAGGGACACAGATACGCAGTATTTT. The encoded protein is CASSAGRRDTDTQYF. The chain carries TRBV5-4 and TRBJ2-3, with D perhaps given as TRBD1 or TRBD2 (5 bases each). CDR1 and CDR2 (germline): SGHNT, YYREEE (reference sequence). With 4 bases removed from V and 2 bases from J, the gap between germline ends came to 14 bases. CDR3 length equals 15 residues.